This T cell receptor (beta chain) appears in the sequencing data of a study of T cell clonotyping in hematopoietic cell transplantation. Using immunoSEQ multiplex PCR, the repertoire was profiled, and TCRdb retains in-frame clones only, with some absent. This sample has 7,000 to 8,500 clones, with around 88% found just once. This sequence originates from a male patient under 35 who had an allogeneic stem cell transplant from a related donor, so the T cells may come from the graft donor. Some clones in this sample may be carry-over from other donors' samples. The sequencing used PBMCs, collected 100 days after allogeneic stem cell transplant.

The CDR3 nucleotides read TGTGCCAGCCTTGAAGCTTTCTTT. Translated, it gives CASLEAFF. V gene TRBV6-1 combines with J gene TRBJ1-1; D not certain. CDR3 length: 8 amino acids. V lost 8 bases and J lost 7, with 2 bases in between. CDR1 and CDR2 from the germline V gene are MNHNS and SASEGT.